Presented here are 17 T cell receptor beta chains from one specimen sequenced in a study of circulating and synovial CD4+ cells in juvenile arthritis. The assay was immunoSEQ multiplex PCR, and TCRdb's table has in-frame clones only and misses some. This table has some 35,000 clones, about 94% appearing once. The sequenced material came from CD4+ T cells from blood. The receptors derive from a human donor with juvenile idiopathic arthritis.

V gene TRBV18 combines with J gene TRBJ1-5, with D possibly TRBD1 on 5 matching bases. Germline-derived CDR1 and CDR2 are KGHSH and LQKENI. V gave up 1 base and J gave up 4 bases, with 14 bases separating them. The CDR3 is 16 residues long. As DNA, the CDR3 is TGTGCCAGCTCACCACGGGGCAAACCACTAAATCAGCCCCAGCATTTT. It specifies CASSPRGKPLNQPQHF.

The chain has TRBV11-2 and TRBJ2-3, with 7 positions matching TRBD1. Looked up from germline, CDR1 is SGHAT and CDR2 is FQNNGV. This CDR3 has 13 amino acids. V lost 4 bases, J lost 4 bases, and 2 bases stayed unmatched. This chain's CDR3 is CASSSDRADTQYF. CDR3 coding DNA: TGTGCCAGCAGCTCCGACAGGGCAGATACGCAGTATTTT.

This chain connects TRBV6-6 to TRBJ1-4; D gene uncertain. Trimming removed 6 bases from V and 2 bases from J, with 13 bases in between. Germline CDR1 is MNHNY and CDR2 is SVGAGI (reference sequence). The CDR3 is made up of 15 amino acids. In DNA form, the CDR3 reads TGTGCCAGCAGCTCCCCGGGTGGGACTAATGAAAAACTGTTTTTT. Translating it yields CASSSPGGTNEKLFF.

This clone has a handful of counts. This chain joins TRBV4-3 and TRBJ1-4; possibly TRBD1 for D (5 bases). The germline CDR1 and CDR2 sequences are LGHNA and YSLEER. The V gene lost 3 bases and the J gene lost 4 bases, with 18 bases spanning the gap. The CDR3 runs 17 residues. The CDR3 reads CASSQERGAGGNEKLFF. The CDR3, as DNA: TGCGCCAGCAGCCAGGAAAGGGGAGCGGGGGGTAATGAAAAACTGTTTTTT.

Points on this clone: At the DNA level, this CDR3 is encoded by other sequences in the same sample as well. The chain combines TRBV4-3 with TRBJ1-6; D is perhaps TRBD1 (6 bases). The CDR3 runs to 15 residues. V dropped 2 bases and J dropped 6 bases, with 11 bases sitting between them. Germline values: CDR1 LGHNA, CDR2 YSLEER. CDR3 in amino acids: CASSQRTVSNSPLHF. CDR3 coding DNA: TGCGCCAGCAGCCAACGGACAGTCTCTAATTCACCCCTCCACTTT.

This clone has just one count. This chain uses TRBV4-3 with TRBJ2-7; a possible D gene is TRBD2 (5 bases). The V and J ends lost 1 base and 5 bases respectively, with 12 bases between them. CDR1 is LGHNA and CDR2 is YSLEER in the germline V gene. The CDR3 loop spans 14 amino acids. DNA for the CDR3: TGCGCCAGCAGCCAAGTAGGTCGGGATCACGAGCAGTACTTC. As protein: CASSQVGRDHEQYF.

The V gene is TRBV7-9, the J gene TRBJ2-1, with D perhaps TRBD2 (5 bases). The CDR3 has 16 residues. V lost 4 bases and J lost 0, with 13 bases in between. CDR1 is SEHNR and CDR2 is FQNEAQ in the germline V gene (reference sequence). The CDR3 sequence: CASSSQKRGSYNEQFF. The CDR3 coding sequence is TGTGCCAGCAGCTCCCAAAAACGGGGCTCCTACAATGAGCAGTTCTTC.

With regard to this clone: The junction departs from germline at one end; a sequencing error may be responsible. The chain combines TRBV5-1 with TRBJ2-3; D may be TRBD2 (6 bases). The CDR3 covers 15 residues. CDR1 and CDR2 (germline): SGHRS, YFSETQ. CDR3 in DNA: TGCGCCAGCAGCCCCTCGGGAGTGATCACAAATACGCAGTATTTT. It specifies CASSPSGVITNTQYF.

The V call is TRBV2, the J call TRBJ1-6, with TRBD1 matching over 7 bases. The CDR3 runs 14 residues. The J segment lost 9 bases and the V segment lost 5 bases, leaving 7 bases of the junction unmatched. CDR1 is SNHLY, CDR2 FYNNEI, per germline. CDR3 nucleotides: TGTGCCAGCAGTCTGAGGGGGCGCGGTTCACCCCTCCACTTT. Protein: CASSLRGRGSPLHF.

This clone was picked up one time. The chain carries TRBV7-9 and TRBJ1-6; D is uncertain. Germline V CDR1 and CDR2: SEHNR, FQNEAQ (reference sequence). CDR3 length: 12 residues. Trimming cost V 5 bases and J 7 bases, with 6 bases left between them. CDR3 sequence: CASSLGNSPLHF. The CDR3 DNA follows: TGTGCCAGCAGCCTCGGGAATTCACCCCTCCACTTT.

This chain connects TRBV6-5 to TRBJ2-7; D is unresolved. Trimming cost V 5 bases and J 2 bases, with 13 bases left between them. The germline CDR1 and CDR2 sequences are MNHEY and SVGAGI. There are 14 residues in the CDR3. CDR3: CASSDPLAPYEQYF. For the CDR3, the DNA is TGTGCCAGCAGTGACCCCTTAGCCCCCTACGAGCAGTACTTC.

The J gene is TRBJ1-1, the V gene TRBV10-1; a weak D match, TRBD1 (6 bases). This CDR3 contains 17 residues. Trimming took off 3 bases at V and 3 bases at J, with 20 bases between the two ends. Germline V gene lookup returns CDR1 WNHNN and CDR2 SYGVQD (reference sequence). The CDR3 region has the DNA TGCGCCAGCAGTGAATTATACTGGGGGCCGAGGGACACTGAAGCTTTCTTT. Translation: CASSELYWGPRDTEAFF.

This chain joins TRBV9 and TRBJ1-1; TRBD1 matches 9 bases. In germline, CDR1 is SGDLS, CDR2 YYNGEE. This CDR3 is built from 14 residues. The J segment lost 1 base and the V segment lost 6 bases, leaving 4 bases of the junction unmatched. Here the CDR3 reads CASNLGQGNTEAFF. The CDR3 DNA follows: TGTGCCAGCAACCTGGGACAGGGGAACACTGAAGCTTTCTTT. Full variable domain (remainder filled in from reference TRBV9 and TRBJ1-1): DSGVTQTPKHLITATGQRVTLRCSPRSGDLSVYWYQQSLDQGLQFLIQYYNGEERAKGNILERFSAQQFPDLHSELNLSSLELGDSALYFCASNLGQGNTEAFFGQGTRLTVV.

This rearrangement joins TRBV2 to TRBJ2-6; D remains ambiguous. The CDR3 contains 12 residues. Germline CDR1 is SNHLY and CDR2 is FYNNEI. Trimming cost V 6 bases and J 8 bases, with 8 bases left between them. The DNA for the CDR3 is TGTGCCAGCAGATCCGACACCAACGTCCTGACTTTC. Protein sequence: CASRSDTNVLTF.

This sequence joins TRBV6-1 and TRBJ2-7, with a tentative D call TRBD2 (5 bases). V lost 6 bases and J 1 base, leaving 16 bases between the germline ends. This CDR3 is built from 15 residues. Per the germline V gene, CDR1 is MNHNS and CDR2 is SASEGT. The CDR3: CASRLSESGSYEQYF. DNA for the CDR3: TGTGCCAGCAGACTAAGTGAGAGCGGTTCCTACGAGCAGTACTTC.

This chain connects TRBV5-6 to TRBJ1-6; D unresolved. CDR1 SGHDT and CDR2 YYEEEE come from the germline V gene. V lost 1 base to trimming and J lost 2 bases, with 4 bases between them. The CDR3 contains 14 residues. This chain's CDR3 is CASSLTTYNSPLHF. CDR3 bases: TGTGCCAGCAGCTTGACAACCTATAATTCACCCCTCCACTTT.

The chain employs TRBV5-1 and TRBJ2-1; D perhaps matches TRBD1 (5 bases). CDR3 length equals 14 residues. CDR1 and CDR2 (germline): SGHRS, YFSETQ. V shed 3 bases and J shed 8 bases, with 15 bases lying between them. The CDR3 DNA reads TGCGCCAGCAGCTCTATACAGGTATTTGATGAGCAGTTCTTC. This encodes CASSSIQVFDEQFF.